The rows below give T cell receptor beta chains drawn from one sample of a study of cytomegalovirus exposure and HLA in healthy donors. The table came from immunoSEQ multiplex PCR; TCRdb's copy has only in-frame clones and leaves some out. The data show some 240,000 clones, around 78% seen once. Material for sequencing was PBMCs. The receptors were gathered from a woman in her late teens or twenties in good health and CMV-seronegative. CDR3s include the opening cysteine and the closing phenylalanine or tryptophan. The D gene is left open where the match is weak. A row's size may be missing; if present it is once, few, many or a size class.

d_gene,abundance,j_gene,v_gene,CDR3nt,CDR3aa
-,-,TRBJ1-5,TRBV27,TGTGCCAGCAGCCCGGGGGGCAATCAGCCCCAGCATTTT,CASSPGGNQPQHF
TRBD1,-,TRBJ2-5,TRBV2,TGTGCCAGCAGTGACGCCGACAGGGGGACCCAGTACTTC,CASSDADRGTQYF
TRBD1,once,TRBJ1-2,TRBV29-1,TGCAGCGCGGTGAATTTGACAGGGGTTGTTTCTGGCTACACCTTC,CSAVNLTGVVSGYTF
TRBD1,few,TRBJ1-2,TRBV2,TGTGCCAGCAGTTCCCTCCCCGACAGGGACTATGGCTACACCTTC,CASSSLPDRDYGYTF
-,-,TRBJ2-1,TRBV6-5,TGTGCCAGCAGTTTAGGGAATGAGCAGTTCTTC,CASSLGNEQFF
TRBD2,-,TRBJ2-1,TRBV28,TGTGCCAGCAGTCCCCGGGTAGCGGGAAGCAAATACAATGAGCAGTTCTTC,CASSPRVAGSKYNEQFF
-,-,TRBJ2-1,TRBV2,TGTGCCAGCAGTGGTCTCCAGGGAGCAGGGAATGAGCAGTTCTTC,CASSGLQGAGNEQFF
-,-,TRBJ1-4,TRBV4-1,TGCGCCAGCAGACCCACCGGGAGGAATAATGAAAAACTGTTTTTT,CASRPTGRNNEKLFF
-,-,TRBJ1-2,TRBV19,TGTGCCAGTAGTGGGAAGGCAGGGTACTATGGCTACACCTTC,CASSGKAGYYGYTF
-,-,TRBJ1-5,TRBV30,TGTGCCTGGAGTTCTCAGGGGAATCAGCCCCAGCATTTT,CAWSSQGNQPQHF
TRBD1,once,TRBJ1-5,TRBV15,TGTGCCACCAGCAGAGAGGACAGGGCTTCCCCCCAGCATTTT,CATSREDRASPQHF
-,few,TRBJ2-2,TRBV5-1,TGCGCCAGCAGCTTGGCCGGACAGTCCACCGGGGAGCTGTTTTTT,CASSLAGQSTGELFF
TRBD1,once,TRBJ1-1,TRBV11-2,TGTGCCAGCAGCATCGGACAGGAGGGGTCTGAAGCTTTCTTT,CASSIGQEGSEAFF
TRBD2,-,TRBJ2-3,TRBV30,TGTGCCTGGAAAATCGGCGGGGGGTACACAGATACGCAGTATTTT,CAWKIGGGYTDTQYF
TRBD2,once,TRBJ2-1,TRBV9,TGTGCCAGCAGCGCCGGACTAGCGCATTACAATGAGCAGTTCTTC,CASSAGLAHYNEQFF
TRBD1,-,TRBJ2-1,TRBV18,TGTGCCAGCTCACCAGTGAAGATGCCAGGGGGACCAAGCTCCTACAATGAGCAGTTCTTC,CASSPVKMPGGPSSYNEQFF
TRBD2,-,TRBJ2-2,TRBV30,TGTGCCTGGTCGGGACTAGCGTCCACCGGGGAGCTGTTTTTT,CAWSGLASTGELFF
TRBD1,-,TRBJ1-2,TRBV5-1,TGCGCCAGCAGCTCTGGACAGGGAGGCTACACCTTC,CASSSGQGGYTF
-,once,TRBJ1-3,TRBV15,TGTGCCACCAGCAGAGATGACGGTGCTGGGCCCATATATTTT,CATSRDDGAGPIYF
-,once,TRBJ2-1,TRBV27,TGTGCCAGCACGAGCTCCTACAATGAGCAGTTCTTC,CASTSSYNEQFF
-,-,TRBJ2-1,TRBV4-1,TGCGCCAGCAGCCAAGATGAACTAGCCATGAAATCGCACAATGAGCAGTTCTTC,CASSQDELAMKSHNEQFF
-,-,TRBJ1-4,TRBV29-1,TGCAGCGTTGAAAAGGCAGGGGTGGGTGAAAAACTGTTTTTT,CSVEKAGVGEKLFF
-,-,TRBJ2-5,TRBV10-2,TGCGCCAGCAGTGTCAGCAAACAAGAGACCCAGTACTTC,CASSVSKQETQYF
-,-,TRBJ1-1,TRBV9,TGTGCCAGCAGCTTCTCCCCAACGGTTCGAAACACTGAAGCTTTCTTT,CASSFSPTVRNTEAFF
TRBD2,-,TRBJ2-1,TRBV6-5,TGTGCCAGCAGCCGGAGCGGGAGCTCCTACAATGAGCAGTTCTTC,CASSRSGSSYNEQFF
-,few,TRBJ2-7,TRBV9,TGTGCCAGCAGCGTGGGTGGGGACTCCTACGAGCAGTACTTC,CASSVGGDSYEQYF